This note documents a single T cell receptor beta chain sequence. The data were obtained in a study of resident and recirculating memory T cells in vitiligo. Assay used: immunoSEQ multiplex PCR; TCRdb lists only in-frame clones, some missing. The sample holds tens of thousands of clones; about 90% are singletons and the top ten take approximately 4.8%. Sequencing was carried out using blood. This receptor was obtained from a male donor with vitiligo.

The CDR3 loop reads CASSQDTSGRRKPSDRQYF. The CDR3 DNA sequence: TGCGCCAGCAGCCAAGATACTAGCGGGAGGAGAAAGCCCTCTGATAGGCAGTACTTC. The chain employs TRBV4-1 and TRBJ2-7; 12 bases align to TRBD2. Per germline, CDR1 MGHRA and CDR2 YSYEKL. V was pared by 0 bases and J by 9 bases, with 18 bases of the junction left unmatched. The CDR3 has 19 amino acids.